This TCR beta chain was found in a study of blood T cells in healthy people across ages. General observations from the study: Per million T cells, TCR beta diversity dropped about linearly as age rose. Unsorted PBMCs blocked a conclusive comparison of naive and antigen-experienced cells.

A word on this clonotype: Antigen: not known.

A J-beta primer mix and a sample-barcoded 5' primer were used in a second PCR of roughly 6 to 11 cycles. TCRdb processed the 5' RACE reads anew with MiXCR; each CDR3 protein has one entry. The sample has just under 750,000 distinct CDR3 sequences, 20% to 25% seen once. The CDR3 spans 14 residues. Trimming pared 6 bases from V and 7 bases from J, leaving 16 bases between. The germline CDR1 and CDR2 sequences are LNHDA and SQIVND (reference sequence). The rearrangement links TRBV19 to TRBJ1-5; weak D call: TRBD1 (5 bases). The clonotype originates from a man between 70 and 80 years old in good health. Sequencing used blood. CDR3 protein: CASSRPSGGQPQHF. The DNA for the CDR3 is TGTGCCAGTAGCAGACCCTCGGGGGGACAGCCCCAGCATTTT.